This T cell receptor beta chain was sequenced for a study of cytomegalovirus exposure and HLA in healthy donors. With respect to this clone: Its antigen remains unidentified.

Study outcomes and limitations: A later analysis, which compared TCR beta chains of equal frequency, found the HLA-associated ones more clonally expanded. Common viral pathogens seemed to be connected with several of the most significant clusters, according to a later analysis. At a 0.05 false discovery rate, a later analysis found 16,951 TCR beta sequences to be associated with HLA alleles. Cytomegalovirus status was reportedly diagnosed by the classifier with high specificity and sensitivity.

The CDR3 loop spans 15 amino acids. With 1 base removed from V and 4 bases from J, the gap between germline ends came to 9 bases. CDR1 and CDR2 from the germline V gene are SGHRS and YFSETQ. Amplification used 60 Vbeta primers and 13 Jbeta primers. The assay was immunoSEQ multiplex PCR, and TCRdb's table has in-frame clones only and misses some. Its table records some 53,000 clones. The J gene is TRBJ2-6, the V gene TRBV5-1; D is unresolved. The origin of this receptor is an older woman in good health and CMV-seropositive. The sample consisted of PBMCs. DNA for the CDR3: TGCGCCAGCAGCTTGAATAGACTCGGGGCCAACGTCCTGACTTTC. It specifies CASSLNRLGANVLTF.